This entry concerns a single T cell receptor (beta chain). This entry comes from a study of blood T cell repertoires in COVID-19. Background on the study: There were acute and convalescent COVID-19 samples, and they came from the United States, Italy and Spain.

Measured with immunoSEQ multiplex PCR; TCRdb has only the in-frame clones, and not every one. The repertoire holds over 100,000 clones, with roughly 88% as singletons. The sequence was collected from a man aged 50-59 years with acute or convalescent COVID-19. The sequenced material came from peripheral blood.

This CDR3 reads CASSPFSNEQFF. CDR3 DNA: TGTGCCAGCAGTCCCTTTTCGAATGAGCAGTTCTTC. The chain is built from TRBV12-3 or TRBV12-4 and TRBJ2-1; D is unclear. The CDR3 length is 12 residues. V dropped 5 bases and J dropped 7 bases, with 9 bases sitting between them.